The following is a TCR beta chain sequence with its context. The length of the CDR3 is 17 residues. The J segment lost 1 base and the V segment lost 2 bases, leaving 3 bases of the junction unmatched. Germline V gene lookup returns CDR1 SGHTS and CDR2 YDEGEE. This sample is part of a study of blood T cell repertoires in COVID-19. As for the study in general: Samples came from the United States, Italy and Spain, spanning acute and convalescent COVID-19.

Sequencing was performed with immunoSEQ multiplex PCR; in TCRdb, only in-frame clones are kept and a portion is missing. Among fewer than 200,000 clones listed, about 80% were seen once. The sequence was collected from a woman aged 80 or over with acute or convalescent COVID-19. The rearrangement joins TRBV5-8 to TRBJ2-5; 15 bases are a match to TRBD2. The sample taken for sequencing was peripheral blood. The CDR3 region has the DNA TGTGCCAGCAGCTTTGGACTAGCGGGAGGGATCCAAGAGACCCAGTACTTC. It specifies CASSFGLAGGIQETQYF.